These T cell receptor beta chains were read from a single sample in a study of response to subunit inactivated influenza vaccine. From the RT-PCR reads, TCRdb called clonotypes with MiXCR, one entry per CDR3 protein. The sample has some 600,000 distinct CDR3 sequences; roughly 15% are singletons. The sample consisted of PBMCs from blood, taken about 14 days before vaccination. These receptors originate from a man aged 50-59 years who received an inactivated influenza vaccine. CDR3s include the opening cysteine and the closing phenylalanine or tryptophan. The D gene is left open where the match is weak. The listing skips clone size in some rows; elsewhere it reads once, few, many or a size class.

j_gene,d_gene,abundance,v_gene,CDR3aa,CDR3nt
TRBJ1-5,NA,NA,TRBV15,CATSRDLGHHNQPQHF,TGTGCCACCAGCAGAGATTTGGGACACCACAATCAGCCCCAGCATTTT
TRBJ1-1,TRBD1,few,TRBV12-3/TRBV12-4,CASSPDRGRRNTEAFF,TGTGCCAGCAGCCCCGACAGGGGCAGAAGGAACACTGAAGCTTTCTTT
TRBJ2-7,NA,few,TRBV6-5,CASSYRLFGETEQYF,TGTGCCAGCAGTTACCGTCTTTTTGGAGAGACCGAGCAGTACTTC
TRBJ2-7,TRBD2,few,TRBV4-1,CASSLWTSSGYEQYF,TGCGCCAGCAGCCTCTGGACTAGCTCCGGCTACGAGCAGTACTTC
TRBJ2-5,TRBD2,NA,TRBV6-2/TRBV6-3,CASSSSTSGSRETQYF,TGTGCCAGCAGTTCTTCAACTAGCGGGAGTAGGGAGACCCAGTACTTC
TRBJ2-6,NA,many,TRBV14,CASSQTRSGANVLTF,TGTGCCAGCAGCCAAACGAGGTCTGGGGCCAACGTCCTGACTTTC
TRBJ2-1,TRBD1,NA,TRBV10-3,CAISDRDRGARYTYNEQFF,TGTGCCATCAGCGACCGGGACAGGGGCGCCCGATATACCTACAATGAGCAGTTCTTC
TRBJ2-1,NA,few,TRBV7-2,CASSLLYGRSSYNEQFF,TGTGCCAGCAGCTTATTGTACGGGCGAAGCTCCTACAATGAGCAGTTCTTC
TRBJ1-4,NA,many,TRBV12-3/TRBV12-4,CASSFGTNEKLFF,TGTGCCAGCAGTTTTGGCACTAATGAAAAACTGTTTTTT
TRBJ2-7,NA,few,TRBV7-2,CASSLGGGAPRWEQYF,TGTGCCAGCAGCTTAGGGGGGGGGGCCCCCCGCTGGGAGCAGTACTTC
TRBJ1-1,NA,NA,TRBV5-1,CASSPSTGLGTEAFF,TGCGCCAGCAGCCCATCTACGGGGCTGGGCACTGAAGCTTTCTTT
TRBJ2-7,TRBD1,few,TRBV30,CAWSAGQGPREQYF,TGTGCCTGGAGCGCTGGACAGGGGCCGAGAGAGCAGTACTTC
TRBJ2-1,TRBD2,few,TRBV11-2,CASSFRTSGRGEQFF,TGTGCCAGCAGCTTCAGGACTAGCGGGAGGGGTGAGCAGTTCTTC
TRBJ2-3,TRBD2,few,TRBV4-2,CASSQDGLAGSMTQYF,TGTGCCAGCAGCCAAGATGGACTAGCGGGGAGTATGACGCAGTATTTT
TRBJ1-4,NA,NA,TRBV12-3/TRBV12-4,CASSAQGLAEKLFF,TGTGCCAGCAGTGCCCAGGGGCTAGCGGAAAAACTGTTTTTT
TRBJ1-1,NA,few,TRBV7-2,CASSWGPLNTEAFF,TGTGCCAGCAGCTGGGGGCCTTTGAACACTGAAGCTTTCTTT
TRBJ2-7,TRBD2,many,TRBV7-8,CASSPRLAGVARQYF,TGTGCCAGCAGCCCCCGGCTAGCGGGGGTCGCAAGGCAGTACTTC
TRBJ2-3,TRBD2,NA,TRBV7-8,CASSLGLAGGTDTQNF,TGTGCCAGCAGCTTAGGCCTAGCGGGAGGAACAGATACGCAGAATTTT
TRBJ2-7,NA,few,TRBV2,CASTGLSPIGEQYF,TGTGCCAGCACCGGCCTCAGTCCGATCGGCGAGCAGTACTTC
TRBJ2-2,NA,many,TRBV5-1,CASSAGSGELFF,TGCGCCAGCAGCGCGGGTAGTGGGGAGCTGTTTTTT
TRBJ2-2,TRBD2,few,TRBV7-9,CASTGTSGSIGELFF,TGTGCCAGCACCGGGACTAGCGGGAGCATCGGGGAGCTGTTTTTT
TRBJ2-2,TRBD2,NA,TRBV12-3/TRBV12-4,CASSPRLAGGNTGELFF,TGTGCCAGCAGTCCCCGACTAGCGGGGGGAAACACCGGGGAGCTGTTTTTT
TRBJ2-3,NA,few,TRBV4-3,CASSPVWGSTDTQYF,TGCGCCAGCAGCCCAGTGTGGGGAAGCACAGATACGCAGTATTTT
TRBJ2-1,NA,few,TRBV5-1,CASSYSEGLGQAQFF,TGCGCCAGCAGCTACTCCGAAGGACTGGGCCAGGCGCAGTTCTTC
TRBJ2-7,TRBD2,NA,TRBV7-2,CASSTGLAGVGQYF,TGTGCCAGCAGCACGGGACTAGCGGGAGTTGGGCAGTACTTC
TRBJ2-2,NA,many,TRBV10-1,CASSESMAPGELFF,TGCGCCAGCAGTGAGTCAATGGCACCCGGGGAGCTGTTTTTT
TRBJ2-3,NA,few,TRBV18,CASSPSGAARSSTDTQYF,TGTGCCAGCTCACCTTCGGGAGCAGCTCGTTCTAGCACAGATACGCAGTATTTT
TRBJ1-2,NA,few,TRBV6-1,CASSTGWAGNGYTF,TGTGCCAGCAGCACTGGATGGGCAGGGAATGGCTACACCTTC
TRBJ1-2,NA,few,TRBV2,CASSPRAYGYTF,TGTGCCAGCAGTCCCAGAGCCTATGGCTACACCTTC
TRBJ2-5,NA,few,TRBV6-2/TRBV6-3,CASSSPRGETQYF,TGTGCCAGCAGTTCGCCCAGGGGTGAGACCCAGTACTTC
TRBJ2-1,NA,NA,TRBV5-4,CASSLRFGNYNEQFF,TGTGCCAGCAGCTTGCGTTTCGGAAACTACAATGAGCAGTTCTTC
TRBJ2-5,NA,few,TRBV7-9,CASSLIRERETQYF,TGTGCCAGCAGCCTTATACGGGAGAGAGAGACCCAGTACTTC
TRBJ2-1,NA,many,TRBV7-9,CASSLSGFEQFF,TGTGCCAGCAGCTTATCTGGCTTTGAGCAGTTCTTC
TRBJ1-1,TRBD1,NA,TRBV5-1,CASSMTGGRGTEAFF,TGCGCCAGCAGCATGACAGGGGGCAGAGGCACTGAAGCTTTCTTT
TRBJ2-2,TRBD1,few,TRBV7-8,CASSPGQVGELFF,TGTGCCAGCAGCCCCGGACAGGTCGGGGAGCTGTTTTTT
TRBJ2-1,TRBD2,few,TRBV20-1,CSAYGLAGGHTYNEQFF,TGCAGTGCCTACGGACTAGCGGGGGGCCATACCTACAATGAGCAGTTCTTC
TRBJ2-5,NA,NA,TRBV12-3/TRBV12-4,CASSDFGVKETQYF,TGTGCCAGCAGTGACTTTGGGGTTAAAGAGACCCAGTACTTC
TRBJ2-3,TRBD1,few,TRBV4-1,CASSPRDREFTDTQYF,TGCGCCAGCAGCCCCCGGGACAGAGAGTTCACAGATACGCAGTATTTT
TRBJ2-7,TRBD2,few,TRBV7-2,CASSLGLAGGAYEQYF,TGTGCCAGCAGCTTAGGACTAGCGGGGGGTGCTTACGAGCAGTACTTC
TRBJ1-4,TRBD1,few,TRBV29-1,CSVLGQTNEKLFF,TGCAGCGTTTTGGGACAGACAAATGAAAAACTGTTTTTT
TRBJ2-7,NA,NA,TRBV29-1,CSVEDDVRAGSYEQYF,TGCAGCGTTGAAGATGACGTCCGGGCCGGATCCTACGAGCAGTACTTC
TRBJ2-5,TRBD2,NA,TRBV5-1,CASSKTYGGAGETQYF,TGCGCCAGCAGCAAAACCTACGGGGGGGCCGGGGAGACCCAGTACTTC
TRBJ1-1,NA,few,TRBV5-1,CASSHMNTEAFF,TGCGCCAGCAGCCACATGAACACTGAAGCTTTCTTT
TRBJ2-7,NA,NA,TRBV18,CASSPGQTQQYF,TGTGCCAGCTCACCAGGCCAAACCCAGCAGTACTTC
TRBJ2-1,NA,many,TRBV20-1,CSARAARDLYNEQFF,TGCAGTGCTAGAGCTGCGCGGGACCTCTACAATGAGCAGTTCTTC